This T cell receptor beta chain was found in a study of cytomegalovirus exposure and HLA in healthy donors. Whole-study results and caveats: Exclusion as indistinguishable affected some V segments, including TRBV6-2 and TRBV6-3.

This CDR3 is built from 12 residues. With 8 bases removed from V and 5 bases from J, the gap between germline ends came to 7 bases. The germline gives CDR1 MNHEY, CDR2 SMNVEV (reference sequence). With regard to this clone: Its antigen is not known.

The PCR made use of 60 Vbeta and 13 Jbeta primers. TCRdb keeps only in-frame clones here, not all; method: immunoSEQ multiplex PCR. This repertoire shows roughly 67,000 clones, approximately 75% found once; its top ten account for approximately 7.8%. The receptor was isolated from a man aged 55 to 70 in good health and CMV-seropositive. The sample taken for sequencing was PBMCs. This chain joins TRBV27 and TRBJ1-6; D is ambiguous. The CDR3 is CASCDNNSPLHF. The DNA of the CDR3 is TGTGCCAGCTGTGACAATAATTCACCCCTCCACTTT.